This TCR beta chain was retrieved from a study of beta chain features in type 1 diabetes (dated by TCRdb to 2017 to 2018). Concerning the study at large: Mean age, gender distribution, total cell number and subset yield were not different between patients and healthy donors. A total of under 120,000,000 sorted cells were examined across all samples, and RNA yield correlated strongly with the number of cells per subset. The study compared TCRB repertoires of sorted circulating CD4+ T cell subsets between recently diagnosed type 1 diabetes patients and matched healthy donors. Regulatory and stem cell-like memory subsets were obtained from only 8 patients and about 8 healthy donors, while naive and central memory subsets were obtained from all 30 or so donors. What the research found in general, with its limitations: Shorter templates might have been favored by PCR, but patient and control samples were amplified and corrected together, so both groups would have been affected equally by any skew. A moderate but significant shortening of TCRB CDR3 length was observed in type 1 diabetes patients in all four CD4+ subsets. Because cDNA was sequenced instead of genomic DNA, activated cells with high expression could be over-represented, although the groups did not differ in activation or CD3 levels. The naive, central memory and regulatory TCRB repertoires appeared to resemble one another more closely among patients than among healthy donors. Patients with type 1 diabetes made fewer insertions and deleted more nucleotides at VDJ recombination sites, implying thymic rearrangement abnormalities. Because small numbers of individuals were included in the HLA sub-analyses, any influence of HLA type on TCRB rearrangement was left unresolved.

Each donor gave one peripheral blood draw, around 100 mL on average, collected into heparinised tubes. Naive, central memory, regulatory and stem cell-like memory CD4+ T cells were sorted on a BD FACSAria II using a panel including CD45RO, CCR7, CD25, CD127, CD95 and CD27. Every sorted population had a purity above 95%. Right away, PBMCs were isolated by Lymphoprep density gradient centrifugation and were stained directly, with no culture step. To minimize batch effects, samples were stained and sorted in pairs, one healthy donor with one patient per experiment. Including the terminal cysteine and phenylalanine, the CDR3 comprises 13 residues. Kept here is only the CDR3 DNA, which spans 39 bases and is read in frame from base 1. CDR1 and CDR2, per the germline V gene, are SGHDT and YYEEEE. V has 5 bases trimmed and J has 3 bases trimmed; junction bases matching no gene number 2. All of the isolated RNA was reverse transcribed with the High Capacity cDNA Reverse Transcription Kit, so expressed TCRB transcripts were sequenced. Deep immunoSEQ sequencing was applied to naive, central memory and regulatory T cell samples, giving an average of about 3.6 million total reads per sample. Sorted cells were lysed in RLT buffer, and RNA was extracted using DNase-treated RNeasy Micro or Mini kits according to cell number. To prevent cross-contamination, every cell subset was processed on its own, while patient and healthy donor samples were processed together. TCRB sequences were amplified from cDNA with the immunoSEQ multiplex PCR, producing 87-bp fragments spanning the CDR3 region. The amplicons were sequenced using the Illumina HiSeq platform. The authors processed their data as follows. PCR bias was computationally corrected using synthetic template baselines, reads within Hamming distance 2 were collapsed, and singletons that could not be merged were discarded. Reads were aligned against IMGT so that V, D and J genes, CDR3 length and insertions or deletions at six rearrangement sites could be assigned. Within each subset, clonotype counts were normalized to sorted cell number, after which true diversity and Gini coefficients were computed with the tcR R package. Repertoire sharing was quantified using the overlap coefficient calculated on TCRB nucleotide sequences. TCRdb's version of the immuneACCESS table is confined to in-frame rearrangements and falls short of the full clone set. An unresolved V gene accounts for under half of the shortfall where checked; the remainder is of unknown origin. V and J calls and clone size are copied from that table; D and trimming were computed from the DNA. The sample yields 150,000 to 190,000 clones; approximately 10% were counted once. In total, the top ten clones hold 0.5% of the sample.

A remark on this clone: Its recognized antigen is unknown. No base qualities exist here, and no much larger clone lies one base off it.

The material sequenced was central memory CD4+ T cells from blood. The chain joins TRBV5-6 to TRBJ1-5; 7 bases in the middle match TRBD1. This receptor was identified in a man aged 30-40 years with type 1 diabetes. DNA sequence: TGTGCCAGCAGTGGACAGGACAATCAGCCCCAGCATTTT. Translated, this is CASSGQDNQPQHF.